This T cell receptor (beta chain) originates from a study of T cells in Graves' hyperthyroidism and ophthalmopathy. Overall study findings and caveats: Most thyroid clonotypes with frequency above 0.001 were detected in blood. Using 13 V-J features, a model discriminated ophthalmopathy from stable hyperthyroidism.

This CDR3 is 14 amino acids long. The V and J ends lost 6 bases and 8 bases, in that order; junction bases with no gene match: 12. Researchers took RNA transcripts and amplified the TCR beta CDR3 regions from them. The study used the HTBI primer set for a first-round RT-PCR of the TCR CDR3. TCRdb itself ran the multiplex PCR reads through MiXCR, one entry per CDR3 protein. The table shows hundreds of thousands of distinct CDR3 sequences, with roughly a sixth occurring only once. Uncontrolled infection, other autoimmune disease, pregnancy or lactation disqualified patients from enrolment. Based on clinical symptoms, serum thyroxine and TRAb, thyroid ultrasound and orbital computed tomography, diagnoses were reached. This clonotype was recorded many times. Its antigen is as yet unknown.

J is TRBJ1-2 and V is TRBV12-3 or TRBV12-4; 7 bases agree with TRBD1. This receptor was identified in a woman aged 50 to 60 with Graves' hyperthyroidism that later progressed to Graves' ophthalmopathy. Source material: blood. The CDR3 region is CASSRSDRVEGYTF. The CDR3 DNA reads as TGTGCCAGCAGCCGATCTGACAGGGTTGAAGGCTACACCTTC.